Included here is one T cell receptor (beta chain) sequence, with context. Generated by immunoSEQ multiplex PCR, the TCRdb table keeps only in-frame clones and is missing some. The sample contains a few hundred thousand clones, around nine tenths of which appear only once. This entry comes from a study of blood T cell repertoires in COVID-19. In germline, CDR1 is LNHDA, CDR2 SQIVND (reference sequence). V lost 2 bases to trimming and J lost 0 bases, with 15 bases between them. The CDR3 spans 17 residues. The J gene is TRBJ2-3, the V gene TRBV19, with TRBD2 as a possible D gene (7 bases). The receptor comes from a woman aged 55-69 years who had recovered from COVID-19. The sample taken for sequencing was PBMCs or T cells enriched from blood (not recorded which). DNA of the CDR3: TGTGCCAGTAGTATACCCTGGGGGGGGGCTAGCACAGATACGCAGTATTTT. Protein product: CASSIPWGGASTDTQYF.